Below, 8 T cell receptor beta chains from the same sample are listed, as sequenced in a study of T-cell reconstitution after alpha-beta-depleted transplantation in children. This sample's TCRbeta library carried unique molecular identifier barcodes. TCRdb used MiXCR to reprocess the PCR reads, holding one entry per CDR3 protein. In the table there are some 75,000 distinct CDR3 sequences, approximately 7.3% of which are singletons. The input for sequencing was PBMCs from the stem cell graft donor, taken from the stem cell graft. All receptors derive from a human donor who donated a stem cell graft to a child with acute lymphoblastic leukemia.

This clonotype has at least ten counts. The chain has TRBV4-3 and TRBJ2-3, with 9 nucleotides matching TRBD1. J was trimmed by 4 bases and V by 0 bases; bases with no gene match: 5. Germline V CDR1 and CDR2: LGHNA, YSLEER. The length of the CDR3 is 16 residues. CDR3 nucleotide sequence: TGCGCCAGCAGCCAAGAGAGGGGGACAGGGTCAGATACGCAGTATTTT. Translated: CASSQERGTGSDTQYF.

This clonotype was found a few times. The chain combines TRBV5-6 with TRBJ2-1, with a weak D call TRBD1 (6 bases). The CDR3 runs to 14 residues. The germline gives CDR1 SGHDT, CDR2 YYEEEE. V lost 4 bases and J 5 bases, leaving 13 bases between the germline ends. The CDR3 sequence is CASSRQGRNNEQFF. The DNA of the CDR3 is TGTGCCAGCAGCCGCCAGGGGAGAAACAATGAGCAGTTCTTC.

The V call is TRBV5-4, the J call TRBJ2-3, with 8 bases fitting TRBD2. The V and J ends lost 3 bases and 2 bases, in that order; junction bases with no gene match: 2. The germline CDR1 and CDR2 sequences are SGHNT and YYREEE (reference sequence). This CDR3 comprises 14 residues. The CDR3 sequence is CASSSGLVTDTQYF. CDR3 sequence (DNA): TGTGCCAGCAGCTCGGGACTAGTCACAGATACGCAGTATTTT.

The V gene is TRBV4-1, the J gene TRBJ1-6; D not certain. The germline V and J ends were trimmed by 0 bases and 0 bases, with 6 bases remaining between them. Germline lookup yields CDR1 MGHRA and CDR2 YSYEKL. The CDR3 covers 16 residues. This CDR3 reads CASSQDMGSYNSPLHF. The CDR3 DNA sequence: TGCGCCAGCAGCCAAGATATGGGCTCCTATAATTCACCCCTCCACTTT.

This clonotype was counted many times. The CDR3 coding sequence is TGCAGTGCTAGAGCCGGGACAGGGAGTTCACCCCTCCACTTT. Amino acids: CSARAGTGSSPLHF. The chain joins TRBV20-1 to TRBJ1-6, with 9 nucleotides matching TRBD1. CDR1 and CDR2 from the germline V gene are DFQATT and SNEGSKA (reference sequence). J was trimmed by 9 bases and V by 1 base; bases with no gene match: 4. This CDR3 region has 14 residues.

This clonotype occurred a few times. The V gene is TRBV29-1, the J gene TRBJ2-7; D is ambiguous. CDR1 is SQVTM, CDR2 ANQGSEA, per germline. The V gene lost 4 bases and the J gene lost 0 bases, with 10 bases spanning the gap. The CDR3 length is 13 residues. The DNA for the CDR3 is TGCAGCGTTGGGTCGGCCAGCTCCTACGAGCAGTACTTC. Translation: CSVGSASSYEQYF.

This clonotype has a count of ten or more. The rearrangement joins TRBV24-1 to TRBJ2-7; possibly TRBD1 for D (6 bases). Trimming pared 4 bases from V and 0 bases from J, leaving 9 bases between. The CDR3 spans 14 residues. Germline V gives CDR1 KGHDR, CDR2 SFDVKD. The CDR3 DNA reads as TGTGCCACCAGTGACCCGGACAGCTCCTACGAGCAGTACTTC. Its protein is CATSDPDSSYEQYF.

This clonotype was recorded at least ten times. The V call is TRBV28, the J call TRBJ2-1; tentative D call: TRBD2 (6 bases). Germline CDR1 reads MDHEN; CDR2 reads SYDVKM. The CDR3 loop spans 16 amino acids. Trimming shortened V by 2 bases and J by 5 bases, and 16 bases separated the two germline ends. This chain's CDR3 is CASSLGIGGWDNEQFF. CDR3 in DNA: TGTGCCAGCAGTTTAGGGATCGGGGGATGGGACAATGAGCAGTTCTTC.